This TCR beta chain came from a study of tumor-infiltrating lymphocytes in primary liver carcinoma. Study context: Tumors, staged T1-T3 N0M0, spanned 4.2 to 10 cm. Samples yielded about 3.65 to 7.13 million productive TCRbeta reads, similar across tissue types. Notes on the study in general: Tumor region pairs outstripped tumor-adjacent and tumor-blood pairs in overlap.

TCR beta cDNA came from approximately 540 ng total RNA, primed with a constant-region primer. Employing slightly modified ARM-PCR, three nested multiplex PCR rounds were run, and these gave rise to the TCR beta libraries. TRBV1-TRBV30 forward primers paired with a C-beta reverse primer were used in the first two PCR rounds, which ran roughly 11 cycles each. TCRdb analysed the multiplex PCR reads with MiXCR anew, one entry per CDR3 protein. Seen here are under 150,000 distinct CDR3 sequences, nearly 70% observed once, and the top ten hold 7.5% to 10%. This CDR3 region has 13 residues. Per the germline V gene, CDR1 is ENHRY and CDR2 is SYGVKD. On this clonotype itself: Its antigen remains unknown. This could be a read error, since a much larger clone is one nucleotide away.

Each 20-30 mg portion of unsorted bulk tissue served as the source for co-extraction of RNA and DNA. This clonotype originated in a woman aged 60-70 years with primary liver carcinoma and hepatitis B virus infection. The chain links TRBV10-3 to TRBJ1-5, with D possibly TRBD1 on 6 matching bases. Sequenced: tumor-adjacent normal liver tissue. In nucleotides, the CDR3 is TGTGTCATCAGTGGACAGAGTAATCAGCCCCAGCATTTT. This translates into CVISGQSNQPQHF.